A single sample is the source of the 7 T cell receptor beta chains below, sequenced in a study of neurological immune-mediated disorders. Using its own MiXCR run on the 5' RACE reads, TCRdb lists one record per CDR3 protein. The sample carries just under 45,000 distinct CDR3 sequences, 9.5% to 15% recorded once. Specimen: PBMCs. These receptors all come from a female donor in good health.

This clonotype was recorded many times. CDR3 coding DNA: TGTGCCAGCAGCCCCCGAGGGTCTAATGAAAAACTGTTTTTT. Translating it yields CASSPRGSNEKLFF. The chain combines TRBV7-9 with TRBJ1-4; unclear D gene. With 5 bases removed from V and 3 bases from J, the gap between germline ends came to 10 bases. Germline V gene lookup returns CDR1 SEHNR and CDR2 FQNEAQ (reference sequence). CDR3 length equals 14 residues.

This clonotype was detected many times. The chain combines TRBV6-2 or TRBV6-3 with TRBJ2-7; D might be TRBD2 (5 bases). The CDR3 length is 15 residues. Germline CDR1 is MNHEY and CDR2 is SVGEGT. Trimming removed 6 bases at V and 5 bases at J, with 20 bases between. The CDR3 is CASRDSGKNRHEQYF. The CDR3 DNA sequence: TGTGCCAGCAGGGACTCCGGGAAGAACCGGCACGAGCAGTACTTC.

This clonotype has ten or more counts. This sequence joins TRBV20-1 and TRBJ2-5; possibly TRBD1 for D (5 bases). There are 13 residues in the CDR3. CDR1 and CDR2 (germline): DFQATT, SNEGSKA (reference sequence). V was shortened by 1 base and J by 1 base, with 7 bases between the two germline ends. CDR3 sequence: CSARGTPQETQYF. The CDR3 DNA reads TGCAGTGCTAGAGGGACACCCCAAGAGACCCAGTACTTC.

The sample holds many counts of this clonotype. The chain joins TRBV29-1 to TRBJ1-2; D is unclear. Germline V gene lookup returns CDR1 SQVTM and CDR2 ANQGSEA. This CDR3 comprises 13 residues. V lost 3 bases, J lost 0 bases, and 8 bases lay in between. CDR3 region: CSVEALANYGYTF. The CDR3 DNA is TGCAGCGTTGAGGCACTTGCTAACTATGGCTACACCTTC.

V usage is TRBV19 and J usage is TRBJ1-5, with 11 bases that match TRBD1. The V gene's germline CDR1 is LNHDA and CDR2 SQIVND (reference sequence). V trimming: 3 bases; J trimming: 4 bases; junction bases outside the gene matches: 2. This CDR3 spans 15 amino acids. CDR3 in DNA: TGTGCCAGTAGTATGGACAGGGGGCCAAATCAGCCCCAGCATTTT. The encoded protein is CASSMDRGPNQPQHF.

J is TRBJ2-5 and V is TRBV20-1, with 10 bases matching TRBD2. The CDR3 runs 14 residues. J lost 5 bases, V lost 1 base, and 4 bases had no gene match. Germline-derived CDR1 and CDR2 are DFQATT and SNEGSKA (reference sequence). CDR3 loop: CSARAKREGETQYF. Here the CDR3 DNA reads TGCAGTGCTAGAGCTAAGCGGGAGGGGGAGACCCAGTACTTC.

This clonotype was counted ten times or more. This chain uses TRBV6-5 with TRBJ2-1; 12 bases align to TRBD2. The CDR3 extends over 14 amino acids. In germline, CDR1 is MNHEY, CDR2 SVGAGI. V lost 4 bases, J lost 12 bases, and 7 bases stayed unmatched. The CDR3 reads CASSSTSGGGVQFF. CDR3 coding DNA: TGTGCCAGCAGTTCGACTAGCGGGGGTGGTGTGCAGTTCTTC.